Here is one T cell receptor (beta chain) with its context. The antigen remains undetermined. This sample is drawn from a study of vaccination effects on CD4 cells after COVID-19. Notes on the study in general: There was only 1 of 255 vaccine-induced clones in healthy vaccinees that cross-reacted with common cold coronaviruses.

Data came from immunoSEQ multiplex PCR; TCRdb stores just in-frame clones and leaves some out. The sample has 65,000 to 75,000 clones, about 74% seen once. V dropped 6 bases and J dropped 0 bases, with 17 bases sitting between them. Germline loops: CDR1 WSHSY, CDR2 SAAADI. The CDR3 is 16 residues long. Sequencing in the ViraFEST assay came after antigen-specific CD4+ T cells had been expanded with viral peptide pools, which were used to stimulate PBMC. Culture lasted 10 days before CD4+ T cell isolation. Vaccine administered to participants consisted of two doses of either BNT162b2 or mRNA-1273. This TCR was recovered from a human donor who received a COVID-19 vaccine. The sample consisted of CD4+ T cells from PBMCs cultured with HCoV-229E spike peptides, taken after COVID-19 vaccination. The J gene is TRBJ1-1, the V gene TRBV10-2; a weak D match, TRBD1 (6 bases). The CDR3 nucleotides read TGCGCCAGCAGGGACTTTTGGACAGCCATGAACACTGAAGCTTTCTTT. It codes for CASRDFWTAMNTEAFF.